These 31 T cell receptor beta chains were sequenced from one sample in a study of Graves' ophthalmopathy and Graves' hyperthyroidism. The authors amplified TCR beta CDR3 regions from RNA transcripts. The first-round RT-PCR employed HTBI primers together with the Qiagen OneStep RT-PCR kit. A multiplex PCR was then performed as the second round. TCRdb itself ran the multiplex PCR reads through MiXCR, one entry per CDR3 protein. The sample carries 300,000 to 400,000 distinct CDR3 sequences, about a sixth recorded once. Sequencing used peripheral blood. The source of these receptors is an adult woman with stable Graves' hyperthyroidism.

This clonotype was found many times. The chain links TRBV12-5 to TRBJ2-5; 7 bases align to TRBD2. Germline V gene sequence: CDR1 LGHNT, CDR2 FRNRAP. The CDR3 loop spans 14 amino acids. V trimming: 7 bases; J trimming: 2 bases; junction bases outside the gene matches: 7. CDR3 sequence reads: CASVLWGGQETQYF. The CDR3, as DNA: TGTGCTAGTGTCCTATGGGGGGGACAAGAGACCCAGTACTTC.

A word on this clonotype: A much larger clone lies a single base off, so this may be a read error. The rearrangement uses TRBV12-5 and TRBJ2-4, with TRBD2 as a possible D gene (6 bases). Germline V gene data show CDR1 as LGHNT and CDR2 as FRNRAP. This CDR3 is 15 amino acids long. The CDR3 protein is CASGLLSGPKNIKYF. Here the CDR3 DNA reads TGTGCTAGTGGTTTGCTTAGCGGCCCCAAAAACATTAAGTACTTC.

This clonotype showed up just a few times. No conserved phenylalanine or tryptophan is present at the end of the CDR3, so a read error is the likely explanation. V is TRBV6-5 and J is TRBJ2-7; D ambiguous. From germline, CDR1 is MNHEY and CDR2 SVGAGI. CDR3 length: 12 residues. In DNA form, the CDR3 reads TGTGCCAGTAGTTACTCGTCTTACGAGCAGTACTAC. It specifies CASSYSSYEQYY.

This clonotype has ten or more counts. This chain links TRBV2 with TRBJ2-7, with 11 bases matching TRBD1. From germline, CDR1 is SNHLY and CDR2 FYNNEI. CDR3 length equals 15 residues. J lost 7 bases, V lost 6 bases, and 11 bases had no gene match. This CDR3 reads CASRAGTGGVTEQYF. The CDR3 DNA is TGTGCCAGCAGGGCCGGGACAGGGGGAGTTACAGAGCAGTACTTC.

The CDR3 bases are TGTGCCAGCAGCCTACTTAGCCAAGCTTTCTTT. Residues: CASSLLSQAFF. The chain uses TRBV28 and TRBJ1-1; no clear D gene. The CDR3 extends over 11 amino acids. Deletions cut 6 bases from V and 9 bases from J, with 11 bases between. Germline CDR1 reads MDHEN; CDR2 reads SYDVKM.

The J gene is TRBJ1-5, the V gene TRBV6-2 or TRBV6-3; no reliable D call. The germline V gene encodes CDR1 MNHEY and CDR2 SVGEGT. The CDR3 runs to 14 residues. The germline V and J ends were trimmed by 5 bases and 0 bases, with 8 bases remaining between them. The CDR3 loop reads CASSQWDSNQPQHF. The CDR3 nucleotides are TGTGCCAGCAGTCAATGGGATAGCAATCAGCCCCAGCATTTT.

This clonotype was recorded many times. The V and J genes are TRBV10-3 and TRBJ2-5; 7 bases agree with TRBD2. The CDR3 has 14 amino acids. V lost 0 bases, J lost 11 bases, and 9 bases stayed unmatched. From germline, CDR1 is ENHRY and CDR2 SYGVKD. The CDR3 DNA is TGTGCCATCAGTGAGTCAGGGGACTACCCCTCGCAGTACTTC. Protein: CAISESGDYPSQYF.

The J gene is TRBJ2-5, the V gene TRBV30; the match to TRBD2 covers 7 bases. The V gene end was trimmed by 1 base and the J gene end by 5 bases; junction bases not matched to a gene: 7. Germline V gene data show CDR1 as GTSNPN and CDR2 as SVGIG (reference sequence). This CDR3 comprises 14 residues. The CDR3 reads CAWSAPLGGETQYF. The CDR3 DNA sequence: TGTGCCTGGAGTGCCCCCTTGGGGGGGGAGACCCAGTACTTC.

This clonotype was counted many times. V gene TRBV20-1 combines with J gene TRBJ2-7; perhaps TRBD2 as D (6 bases). CDR3 length: 14 amino acids. The germline V gene has CDR1 DFQATT and CDR2 SNEGSKA (reference sequence). V was trimmed by 1 base and J by 4 bases, leaving 14 bases between them. The CDR3 sequence: CSARGELGLYEQYF. Written as DNA, the CDR3 is TGCAGTGCTAGAGGAGAACTCGGACTATACGAGCAGTACTTC.

This clonotype was counted at least ten times. The chain links TRBV29-1 to TRBJ2-5, with a possible D match to TRBD1 (6 bases). There are 13 residues in the CDR3. Germline V gene lookup returns CDR1 SQVTM and CDR2 ANQGSEA. Trimming shortened V by 3 bases and J by 4 bases, and 12 bases separated the two germline ends. CDR3 bases: TGCAGCGTTGAGCAGGGGCGCAGAGAGACCCAGTACTTC. Translating it yields CSVEQGRRETQYF.

This clonotype was counted many times. The chain carries TRBV7-2 and TRBJ2-5; 12 bases line up with TRBD1. This CDR3 is built from 16 residues. The V and J ends lost 2 bases and 5 bases, in that order; junction bases with no gene match: 6. Germline CDR1 is SGHTA and CDR2 is FQGNSA. The CDR3 sequence: CASSLTGTGGTETQYF. The CDR3 DNA is TGTGCCAGCAGCTTAACCGGGACAGGGGGCACGGAGACCCAGTACTTC.

This clonotype turned up a few times. The rearrangement links TRBV9 to TRBJ2-1; TRBD2 matches at 9 bases. The CDR3 totals 12 residues. V trimming: 6 bases; J trimming: 6 bases; junction bases outside the gene matches: 1. The germline V gene has CDR1 SGDLS and CDR2 YYNGEE. CDR3 amino acids: CASTSGINEQFF. The CDR3 nucleotides read TGTGCCAGCACTAGCGGGATCAATGAGCAGTTCTTC.

This clonotype was observed at least ten times. The chain has TRBV5-1 and TRBJ2-5, with 8 bases lining up with TRBD2. In germline, CDR1 is SGHRS, CDR2 YFSETQ. The CDR3 loop spans 15 amino acids. The V and J ends lost 0 bases and 7 bases, in that order; junction bases with no gene match: 8. The CDR3 DNA sequence: TGCGCCAGCAGCTTGGCAGCGGGAGCTATCTTGACCCAGTACTTC. Translated: CASSLAAGAILTQYF.

This clonotype was detected ten times or more. This chain uses TRBV7-8 with TRBJ2-7; 9 positions match TRBD2. The V gene end was trimmed by 0 bases and the J gene end by 3 bases; junction bases not matched to a gene: 6. This CDR3 comprises 16 residues. CDR1 and CDR2 from the germline V gene are SGHVS and FQNEAQ. The CDR3 DNA reads as TGTGCCAGCAGCTTAGCCAGGACTAGCGTCAGCTACGAGCAGTACTTC. This codes for CASSLARTSVSYEQYF.

In this sample, this clonotype turned up many times. This sequence joins TRBV29-1 and TRBJ1-1, with TRBD1 matching over 8 bases. This CDR3 is 14 amino acids long. Germline V gives CDR1 SQVTM, CDR2 ANQGSEA. V lost 7 bases and J lost 5; bases outside the gene matches: 12. Here the CDR3 DNA reads TGCAGCGCTTTAAAAACAGGGGGGTGGACTGAAGCTTTCTTT. Residues: CSALKTGGWTEAFF.

This clonotype was counted between two and nine times. V is TRBV7-8 and J is TRBJ2-5; TRBD2 agrees at 9 bases. Trimming removed 3 bases from V and 3 bases from J; junction bases left unmatched: 2. CDR1 is SGHVS and CDR2 is FQNEAQ in the germline V gene. The CDR3 is made up of 14 amino acids. CDR3 region: CASSFLAGEETQYF. In DNA form, the CDR3 reads TGTGCCAGCAGCTTCTTAGCGGGAGAAGAGACCCAGTACTTC.

This clonotype was counted at least ten times. The rearrangement joins TRBV7-9 to TRBJ2-5; 8 nucleotides match TRBD1. V was clipped by 1 base and J by 2 bases; unmatched bases: 0. Germline CDR1 and CDR2: SEHNR and FQNEAQ (reference sequence). This CDR3 contains 14 residues. CDR3 in amino acids: CASSLGQGQETQYF. CDR3 nucleotide sequence: TGTGCCAGCAGCTTAGGACAGGGGCAAGAGACCCAGTACTTC.

The sample holds many counts of this clonotype. The rearrangement joins TRBV12-3 or TRBV12-4 to TRBJ1-1; maybe TRBD1 (5 bases). This CDR3 has 11 amino acids. The V and J ends lost 7 bases and 4 bases respectively, with 7 bases between them. CDR3 sequence (DNA): TGTGCCAGCATTAGGGGCACTGAAGCTTTCTTT. Amino acids: CASIRGTEAFF.

This clonotype was picked up many times. The genes are TRBV12-3 or TRBV12-4 and TRBJ1-5; D is possibly TRBD1 (6 bases). There are 14 residues in the CDR3. V was cut by 4 bases and J by 3 bases, with 10 bases left in between. This CDR3 is CASSYRVTNQPQHF. The CDR3 DNA reads TGTGCCAGCAGTTACAGGGTTACCAATCAGCCCCAGCATTTT.

This clonotype came up a few times. The chain has TRBV7-9 and TRBJ1-1; D ambiguous. This CDR3 spans 15 amino acids. Germline lookup yields CDR1 SEHNR and CDR2 FQNEAQ (reference sequence). Trimming shortened V by 5 bases and J by 0 bases, and 13 bases separated the two germline ends. For the CDR3, the DNA is TGTGCCAGCAGCGAACAGATCTTTCTGAACACTGAAGCTTTCTTT. Its translation: CASSEQIFLNTEAFF.

V usage is TRBV9 and J usage is TRBJ2-7; D not certain. Germline V gene lookup returns CDR1 SGDLS and CDR2 YYNGEE. Trimming removed 0 bases from V and 6 bases from J, with 22 bases in between. This CDR3 contains 17 residues. The CDR3 DNA reads TGTGCCAGCAGCGTAGCCCCGTCGCCTCCGCAAGCGAGCGAGCAGTACTTC. Residues: CASSVAPSPPQASEQYF.

The chain has TRBV28 and TRBJ2-7; a weak D match, TRBD1 (6 bases). CDR3 size: 13 residues. Between the trimmed V and J ends, which lost 5 bases and 7 bases, there was a span of 15 bases. Looked up from germline, CDR1 is MDHEN and CDR2 is SYDVKM. This CDR3 is CASSGGQPWEQYF. The CDR3 coding sequence is TGTGCCAGCAGTGGGGGACAACCCTGGGAGCAGTACTTC.

This clonotype was observed many times. This chain joins TRBV2 and TRBJ2-7, with TRBD1 matching 8 bases. The V segment lost 7 bases and the J segment 1 base; nucleotides outside the gene matches: 3. The CDR3 runs 13 residues. The germline gives CDR1 SNHLY, CDR2 FYNNEI. CDR3 region: CASNGQGSYEQYF. In DNA form, the CDR3 reads TGTGCCAGCAACGGACAGGGTTCCTACGAGCAGTACTTC. The full variable domain, completed using reference TRBV2 and TRBJ2-7, is EPEVTQTPSHQVTQMGQEVILRCVPISNHLYFYWYRQILGQKVEFLVSFYNNEISEKSEIFDDQFSVERPDGSNFTLKIRSTKLEDSAMYFCASNGQGSYEQYFGPGTRLTVT.

The V gene is TRBV28, the J gene TRBJ1-2; 7 nucleotides line up with TRBD1. The CDR3 is 15 residues long. V lost 1 base, J lost 2 bases, and 4 bases stayed unmatched. Germline-derived CDR1 and CDR2 are MDHEN and SYDVKM. CDR3 loop: CASSLSGQANYGYTF. DNA of the CDR3: TGTGCCAGCAGTTTATCCGGACAGGCCAACTATGGCTACACCTTC.

This clonotype was counted at least ten times. The chain combines TRBV28 with TRBJ2-7; 12 bases agree with TRBD2. Germline CDR1 is MDHEN and CDR2 is SYDVKM. This CDR3 region has 15 residues. The V gene end was trimmed by 6 bases and the J gene end by 6 bases; junction bases not matched to a gene: 9. The chain's CDR3 is CASSITSGRIREQYF. CDR3 coding DNA: TGTGCCAGCAGCATAACTAGCGGGAGGATCCGCGAGCAGTACTTC.

This clonotype came up many times. V and J are TRBV6-2 or TRBV6-3 and TRBJ2-7; possible D gene TRBD1, 5 bases. Germline CDR1 MNHEY, CDR2 SVGEGT. The CDR3 length is 14 residues. The V and J ends lost 2 bases and 3 bases respectively, with 11 bases between them. The CDR3 spells CASSYTGNFYEQYF. Here the CDR3 DNA reads TGTGCCAGCAGTTACACAGGTAATTTCTACGAGCAGTACTTC.

This clonotype was seen repeatedly, ten times or more. This rearrangement joins TRBV5-1 to TRBJ2-7; weak D call: TRBD1 (10 bases). This CDR3 is 18 amino acids long. Deletions cut 4 bases from V and 5 bases from J, with 28 bases between. In germline, CDR1 is SGHRS, CDR2 YFSETQ. The CDR3 sequence: CASSTPTGGLREGNEQYF. The DNA for the CDR3 is TGCGCCAGCAGCACCCCGACAGGGGGCTTGCGGGAGGGTAACGAGCAGTACTTC.

Many counts were recorded for this clonotype. This chain links TRBV20-1 with TRBJ1-5; no reliable D call. Trimming stripped 2 bases from V and 6 bases from J, with 8 bases between. Germline V CDR1 and CDR2: DFQATT, SNEGSKA (reference sequence). This CDR3 region has 12 residues. The CDR3 here is CSARKFGQPQHF. Written as DNA, the CDR3 is TGCAGTGCTAGAAAGTTTGGTCAGCCCCAGCATTTT.

This clonotype was seen ten or more times. The V gene is TRBV6-5, the J gene TRBJ2-2; TRBD2 aligns across 11 bases. The J segment lost 0 bases and the V segment lost 4 bases, leaving 4 bases of the junction unmatched. This CDR3 spans 17 amino acids. Germline V gene data show CDR1 as MNHEY and CDR2 as SVGAGI. The CDR3 here is CASSSAGLAANTGELFF. The CDR3 DNA follows: TGTGCCAGCAGTTCCGCGGGACTAGCGGCGAACACCGGGGAGCTGTTTTTT.

This clonotype occurred many times. The gene calls are TRBV25-1 and TRBJ1-4; D not resolved. Trimming took off 2 bases at V and 1 base at J, with 11 bases between the two ends. The CDR3 extends over 16 amino acids. CDR1 MGHDK and CDR2 SYGVNS come from the germline V gene. CDR3 sequence (DNA): TGTGCCAGCAGTGAAGCTGGGTCGGAAACTAATGAAAAACTGTTTTTT. Protein: CASSEAGSETNEKLFF.

The sample holds many counts of this clonotype. This sequence joins TRBV30 and TRBJ2-5; D gene unclear. CDR1 GTSNPN and CDR2 SVGIG come from the germline V gene (reference sequence). Trimming took off 1 base at V and 4 bases at J, with 7 bases between the two ends. This CDR3 region has 12 residues. The CDR3, as DNA: TGTGCCTGGAGTGGAGTAGGAGAGACCCAGTACTTC. Translated: CAWSGVGETQYF.